This T cell receptor beta chain is drawn from a study of T cell repertoires in cytomegalovirus infection. Study as a whole: Indicated by public TCR beta signatures were CMV infection and matching HLA type. Study-wide results and limits: Individuals carrying CMV plus the relevant HLA were identified by cumulative frequency of public TCR beta families.

MiXCR was run by TCRdb on the reads, yielding one entry per CDR3 protein. The sample has fewer than 950,000 distinct CDR3 sequences, 30% to 35% seen once. V lost 7 bases and J lost 6, with 16 bases in between. The CDR3 spans 13 residues. CDR1 is SGDLS and CDR2 is YYNGEE in the germline V gene. Notes on this clonotype: Its antigen is as yet unknown.

The J gene is TRBJ1-2, the V gene TRBV9; TRBD1 is a possible D gene (6 bases). Sequencing was performed on cultured CD8+ T cells from PBMCs, taken from culture after CMV antigen stimulation. The clonotype was recovered from a human donor in good health (CMV status not recorded). Some clones in this sample may be carry-over from other donors' samples. DNA for the CDR3: TGTGCCAGCCGCGACAGGCGAGGAGATGGCTACACCTTC. It translates to CASRDRRGDGYTF. The whole variable domain, remainder taken from reference TRBV9 and TRBJ1-2, is DSGVTQTPKHLITATGQRVTLRCSPRSGDLSVYWYQQSLDQGLQFLIQYYNGEERAKGNILERFSAQQFPDLHSELNLSSLELGDSALYFCASRDRRGDGYTFGSGTRLTVV.